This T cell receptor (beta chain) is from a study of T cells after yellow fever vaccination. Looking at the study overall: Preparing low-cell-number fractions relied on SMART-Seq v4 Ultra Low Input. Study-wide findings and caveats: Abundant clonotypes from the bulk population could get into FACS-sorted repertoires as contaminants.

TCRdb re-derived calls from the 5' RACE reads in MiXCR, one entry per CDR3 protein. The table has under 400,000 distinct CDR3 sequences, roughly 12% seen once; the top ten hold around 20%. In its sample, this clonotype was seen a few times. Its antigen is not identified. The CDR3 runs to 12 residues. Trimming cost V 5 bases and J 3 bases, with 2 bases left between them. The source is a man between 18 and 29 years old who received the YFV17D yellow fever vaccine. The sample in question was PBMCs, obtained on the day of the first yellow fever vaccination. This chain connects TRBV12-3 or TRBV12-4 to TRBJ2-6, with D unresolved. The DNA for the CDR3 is TGTGCCAGCAGTCTTGGGGCCAACGTCCTGACTTTC. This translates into CASSLGANVLTF.